This T cell receptor (beta chain) was captured in a study of T-cell reconstitution after alpha-beta-depleted transplantation in children. A note on this clonotype: Its antigen is as yet unknown.

Findings and limits, study-wide: Counts and diversity of T cells one year after transplant came mostly from newly produced T cells.

Unique molecular identifiers were incorporated when the TCRbeta library was constructed. MiXCR was run by TCRdb on the PCR reads, yielding one entry per CDR3 protein. Of about 900,000 distinct CDR3 sequences detected, roughly 29% appear once; the ten largest clones hold more than 25%. Germline trimming cut 4 bases from V and 15 bases from J; bases unmatched to any gene: 13. This CDR3 is built from 15 residues. The germline V gene has CDR1 MNHEY and CDR2 SMNVEV (reference sequence). This TCR derives from a boy in the first two years of life who had a stem cell transplant for SCID, so the T cells may come from the graft donor. Sequencing used PBMCs, mostly from graft donor cells, obtained 360 days after TCRalphabeta/CD19-depleted stem cell transplant. The V and J genes are TRBV27 and TRBJ2-1; 12 positions agree with TRBD2. CDR3 in amino acids: CASSSGLAGFSDPFF. The CDR3, as DNA: TGTGCCAGCAGTTCTGGACTAGCGGGGTTCTCGGATCCGTTCTTC.